Sequencing of this T cell receptor beta chain was carried out in a study of molecular identifiers for immune sequencing clone quantification. TCRdb fed the PCR reads into MiXCR, producing one record per CDR3 protein. The sample shows around 82,000 distinct CDR3 sequences, roughly 19% of them seen only once. This CDR3 contains 14 residues. The germline gives CDR1 GTSNPN, CDR2 SVGIG (reference sequence). Trimming took off 0 bases at V and 2 bases at J, with 10 bases between the two ends. This clonotype was counted many times. V and J are TRBV30 and TRBJ1-2, with a possible D match to TRBD1 (5 bases). The clonotype comes from a human donor in good health. Some libraries in this study had Jurkat cell RNA spiked in. Sample: naive CD8+ T cells from blood, with Jurkat cell RNA spiked in. Sample subset: FACS-sorted CD8+CD4-CCR7+CD45RA+ naive T cells. CDR3 sequence reads: CAWSVGVLNYGYTF. The CDR3 region has the DNA TGTGCCTGGAGTGTGGGGGTATTAAACTATGGCTACACCTTC.